Following are 29 T cell receptor beta chains from one sample sequenced in a study of shared clonotypes between healthy human individuals. The data were produced by immunoSEQ multiplex PCR, yet TCRdb's version contains in-frame clones alone and is incomplete. The sample yields more than 2 million clones, more than 90% seen once. Input material: naive CD4+ T cells sorted from blood. Described subset: CD45RA+ positively selected. The receptors shown here come from a man younger than 30 in good health.

J is TRBJ2-3 and V is TRBV11-2, with a possible D match to TRBD2 (6 bases). This CDR3 is 15 amino acids long. Germline V CDR1 and CDR2: SGHAT, FQNNGV. V dropped 4 bases and J dropped 0 bases, with 11 bases sitting between them. The CDR3 reads CASSSGTYSTDTQYF. The CDR3 region has the DNA TGTGCCAGCAGCTCCGGGACTTATAGCACAGATACGCAGTATTTT.

This clone was observed once. The V gene is TRBV10-3, the J gene TRBJ2-2, with D maybe TRBD1 (6 bases). Per germline, CDR1 ENHRY and CDR2 SYGVKD. The CDR3 extends over 15 amino acids. V gave up 4 bases and J gave up 0 bases, with 9 bases separating them. CDR3 nucleotides: TGTGCCATCAGTGGGGGGCCTTCGAACACCGGGGAGCTGTTTTTT. This sequence encodes CAISGGPSNTGELFF.

This clone was observed a few times. The rearrangement uses TRBV5-1 and TRBJ2-2, with 9 bases identical to TRBD2. CDR3 length equals 17 residues. Trimming removed 0 bases from V and 2 bases from J; junction bases left unmatched: 5. In germline, CDR1 is SGHRS, CDR2 YFSETQ. The CDR3, as DNA: TGCGCCAGCAGCTTGGATCCTAGCGGGACCAACACCGGGGAGCTGTTTTTT. Protein product: CASSLDPSGTNTGELFF.

This clone occurred a few times. The chain couples TRBV7-6 to TRBJ1-1, with D perhaps matching TRBD1 (6 bases). The CDR3 sequence is 13 residues long. The V end lost 5 bases, the J end lost 0 bases, and 7 bases lay between the germline ends. Germline CDR1 is SGHVS and CDR2 is FNYEAQ. The CDR3 sequence: CASSAGVNTEAFF. For the CDR3, the DNA is TGTGCCAGCAGCGCAGGGGTGAACACTGAAGCTTTCTTT.

This rearrangement joins TRBV18 to TRBJ2-7; D is perhaps TRBD1 (6 bases). There are 14 residues in the CDR3. V was shortened by 4 bases and J by 3 bases, with 13 bases between the two germline ends. Germline loops: CDR1 KGHSH, CDR2 LQKENI. The CDR3 loop reads CASSRDTSNYEQYF. The CDR3 region has the DNA TGTGCCAGCTCACGGGACACCTCCAACTACGAGCAGTACTTC.

This clone came up once. The chain employs TRBV27 and TRBJ2-1, with D tentatively TRBD1 (5 bases). CDR3 length: 18 residues. Germline-derived CDR1 and CDR2 are MNHEY and SMNVEV (reference sequence). V was cut by 6 bases and J by 0 bases, with 21 bases left in between. CDR3 in DNA: TGTGCCAGCAGCCCAGCAGCCCCCACAGGATTCTCCTACAATGAGCAGTTCTTC. Protein product: CASSPAAPTGFSYNEQFF.

This chain connects TRBV10-3 to TRBJ2-7; 9 bases fit TRBD1. V lost 2 bases to trimming and J lost 5 bases; unmatched junction nucleotides: 4. CDR1 and CDR2 (germline): ENHRY, SYGVKD. CDR3 length equals 14 residues. The CDR3 nucleotides read TGTGCCATCAGTGAGGGGACAGGGACCCACGAGCAGTACTTC. It is translated as CAISEGTGTHEQYF.

This chain uses TRBV6-6 with TRBJ1-3; D ambiguous. This CDR3 is 16 amino acids long. Trimming left V 7 bases short and J 0 bases short, with 16 bases between. Germline V CDR1 and CDR2: MNHNY, SVGAGI (reference sequence). DNA for the CDR3: TGTGCCAGCACCCCTGTGGGGAGTAGCTCTGGAAACACCATATATTTT. Translation: CASTPVGSSSGNTIYF.

Turning to this clone: The sample holds other DNA sequences that translate to the same CDR3. The chain links TRBV5-1 to TRBJ2-3; 12 bases are a match to TRBD2. V was clipped by 2 bases and J by 0 bases; unmatched bases: 1. CDR1 and CDR2 from the germline V gene are SGHRS and YFSETQ. The CDR3 runs to 16 residues. The CDR3 DNA reads TGCGCCAGCAGCTTCGGACTAGCGGGAAGCACAGATACGCAGTATTTT. Its translation: CASSFGLAGSTDTQYF.

This clone was seen just once. The gene calls are TRBV28 and TRBJ1-2; D is possibly TRBD1 (5 bases). V shed 10 bases and J shed 1 base, with 13 bases lying between them. CDR1 and CDR2 from the germline V gene are MDHEN and SYDVKM. This CDR3 is 13 amino acids long. The CDR3 loop is CAITRGNNYGYTF. The CDR3 bases are TGTGCCATCACTCGGGGGAATAACTATGGCTACACCTTC.

This sequence joins TRBV6-8 and TRBJ2-5; 10 bases fit TRBD2. Per the germline V gene, CDR1 is MNHGY and CDR2 is SAAAGT. Germline trimming cut 0 bases from V and 5 bases from J; bases unmatched to any gene: 6. This CDR3 spans 16 amino acids. CDR3 sequence: CASSYSVSSGSETQYF. The CDR3 bases are TGTGCCAGCAGTTACTCGGTGTCTAGCGGGAGTGAGACCCAGTACTTC.

V is TRBV5-1 and J is TRBJ1-1; TRBD1 aligns across 7 bases. V shed 3 bases and J 3 bases; nucleotides not matched to a gene: 5. This CDR3 comprises 14 residues. The V gene's germline CDR1 is SGHRS and CDR2 YFSETQ. The CDR3 region is CASSSQGWDTEAFF. The CDR3 DNA follows: TGCGCCAGCAGCTCACAGGGGTGGGACACTGAAGCTTTCTTT. Based on the CDR3 plus reference TRBV5-1 and TRBJ1-1, the full variable domain is KAGVTQTPRYLIKTRGQQVTLSCSPISGHRSVSWYQQTPGQGLQFLFEYFSETQRNKGNFPGRFSGRQFSNSRSEMNVSTLELGDSALYLCASSSQGWDTEAFFGQGTRLTVV.

The chain has TRBV5-1 and TRBJ2-1, with a weak D call TRBD1 (6 bases). The CDR3 consists of 13 residues. The ends were cut back, 5 bases at V and 6 bases at J, with 12 bases in the middle. Germline assignment: CDR1 SGHRS and CDR2 YFSETQ. CDR3 in amino acids: CASSSDSLNEQFF. The CDR3 coding sequence is TGCGCCAGCAGTTCGGACAGTCTCAATGAGCAGTTCTTC.

The CDR3 coding sequence is TGCGCCAGCAGCTCACAGGGGTCCTCGAACACCGGGGAGCTGTTTTTT. Translated, it gives CASSSQGSSNTGELFF. The genes are TRBV5-1 and TRBJ2-2; TRBD1 matches at 7 bases. CDR3 size: 16 residues. The V segment lost 3 bases and the J segment 0 bases; nucleotides outside the gene matches: 5. Germline CDR1 SGHRS, CDR2 YFSETQ.

The chain links TRBV25-1 to TRBJ2-3; D not resolved. The germline V and J ends were trimmed by 5 bases and 8 bases, with 8 bases remaining between them. Germline V lookup: CDR1 MGHDK, CDR2 SYGVNS. The CDR3 length is 11 residues. In DNA, the CDR3 is TGTGCCAGCAGTTCCTCCACTACGCAGTATTTT. Translating gives CASSSSTTQYF.

The chain links TRBV7-8 to TRBJ1-6, with D maybe TRBD1 (5 bases). The germline V and J ends were trimmed by 0 bases and 2 bases, with 14 bases remaining between them. Germline loops: CDR1 SGHVS, CDR2 FQNEAQ. The CDR3 contains 18 residues. CDR3 nucleotide sequence: TGTGCCAGCAGCTTAGCGACGGGGGGAGATACCTATAATTCACCCCTCCACTTT. It is translated as CASSLATGGDTYNSPLHF. The complete variable domain, with remaining parts taken from reference TRBV7-8 and TRBJ1-6, reads GAGVSQSPRYKVAKRGQDVALRCDPISGHVSLFWYQQALGQGPEFLTYFQNEAQLDKSGLPSDRFFAERPEGSVSTLKIQRTQQEDSAVYLCASSLATGGDTYNSPLHFGNGTRLTVT.

V is TRBV5-1 and J is TRBJ2-5, with 9 bases aligning to TRBD1. V trimming: 3 bases; J trimming: 4 bases; junction bases outside the gene matches: 7. Germline CDR1 SGHRS, CDR2 YFSETQ. The CDR3 is 15 residues long. CDR3 loop: CASSSTVDRGETQYF. The CDR3 DNA reads TGCGCCAGCAGCTCCACCGTGGACAGGGGAGAGACCCAGTACTTC.

Remarks on this clone: One end of the junction fails to match germline, which may point to a read error. The chain carries TRBV7-7 and TRBJ2-7, with 10 bases lining up with TRBD1. The length of the CDR3 is 14 residues. The germline V gene has CDR1 SSHAT and CDR2 FNYEAQ (reference sequence). CDR3 loop: CASSLRTGGGEQYF. Here the CDR3 DNA reads TGTGCTAGCAGCTTAAGGACAGGGGGAGGCGAGCAGTACTTC.

This clone was seen only once. The chain employs TRBV4-1 and TRBJ1-6; no reliable D call. CDR1 is MGHRA, CDR2 YSYEKL, per germline. The CDR3 extends over 14 amino acids. Trimming shortened V by 0 bases and J by 4 bases, and 4 bases separated the two germline ends. The CDR3 spells CASSQELYNSPLHF. CDR3 DNA sequence: TGCGCCAGCAGCCAAGAGCTATATAATTCACCCCTCCACTTT.

This rearrangement joins TRBV6-6 to TRBJ2-7, with D perhaps matching TRBD2 (5 bases). The germline V gene has CDR1 MNHNY and CDR2 SVGAGI (reference sequence). Trimming stripped 4 bases from V and 4 bases from J, with 17 bases between. The CDR3 is 15 amino acids. The CDR3 spells CASSSPTERRYEQYF. CDR3 in DNA: TGTGCCAGCAGTTCCCCCACAGAGAGGAGGTACGAGCAGTACTTC.

V and J are TRBV7-6 and TRBJ2-5; 14 bases map to TRBD2. Germline V lookup: CDR1 SGHVS, CDR2 FNYEAQ. With V trimmed by 1 base and J by 4 bases, 2 bases remained unmatched. The length of the CDR3 is 16 residues. The CDR3 protein is CASSLVGLAGVETQYF. Here the CDR3 DNA reads TGTGCCAGCAGCTTAGTGGGACTAGCGGGAGTAGAGACCCAGTACTTC.

The V call is TRBV28, the J call TRBJ1-4; a possible D gene is TRBD1 (5 bases). The CDR3 has 17 residues. Trimming removed 7 bases at V and 3 bases at J, with 21 bases between. Germline V lookup: CDR1 MDHEN, CDR2 SYDVKM. The CDR3 reads CASTGRDGLGSNEKLFF. The CDR3 nucleotides read TGTGCCAGCACTGGAAGGGACGGCCTGGGGTCTAATGAAAAACTGTTTTTT. Full variable domain (missing parts from reference TRBV28 and TRBJ1-4): DVKVTQSSRYLVKRTGEKVFLECVQDMDHENMFWYRQDPGLGLRLIYFSYDVKMKEKGDIPEGYSVSREKKERFSLILESASTNQTSMYLCASTGRDGLGSNEKLFFGSGTQLSVL.

Here the CDR3 reads CASSGLGAGGGYEQYF. The CDR3 region has the DNA TGTGCCAGCAGCGGCCTCGGGGCGGGCGGGGGATACGAGCAGTACTTC. The chain recombines TRBV7-9 with TRBJ2-7, with 7 bases fitting TRBD2. CDR1 and CDR2 (germline): SEHNR, FQNEAQ (reference sequence). The CDR3 is 16 residues long. J gave up 4 bases and V 5 bases, and 14 bases lay outside the gene matches.

The V gene is TRBV11-3, the J gene TRBJ1-4; the match to TRBD1 covers 7 bases. This CDR3 is built from 13 residues. The J segment lost 8 bases and the V segment lost 5 bases, leaving 5 bases of the junction unmatched. Germline V lookup: CDR1 SGHNT, CDR2 YENEEA. The CDR3 sequence: CASSARTGEKLFF. CDR3 DNA sequence: TGTGCCAGCAGCGCCCGGACAGGAGAAAAACTGTTTTTT. Complete variable domain (other parts from reference TRBV11-3 and TRBJ1-4): EAGVVQSPRYKIIEKKQPVAFWCNPISGHNTLYWYLQNLGQGPELLIRYENEEAVDDSQLPKDRFSAERLKGVDSTLKIQPAELGDSAVYLCASSARTGEKLFFGSGTQLSVL.

The chain combines TRBV6-5 with TRBJ1-4; D is unresolved. Germline-derived CDR1 and CDR2 are MNHEY and SVGAGI. Trimming took off 6 bases at V and 7 bases at J, with 18 bases between the two ends. The CDR3 is 15 amino acids. DNA of the CDR3: TGTGCCAGCAGGCCACTGGGGTTGAGTAGTGAAAAACTGTTTTTT. It encodes CASRPLGLSSEKLFF.

The chain uses TRBV6-1 and TRBJ1-1; TRBD1 might be the D (6 bases). This CDR3 is 12 amino acids long. Per the germline V gene, CDR1 is MNHNS and CDR2 is SASEGT. V was clipped by 5 bases and J by 9 bases, with 13 bases between them. The DNA of the CDR3 is TGTGCCAGCAGTTCCACGACAGGTAAAGCTTTCTTT. Encoded protein: CASSSTTGKAFF.

This sequence joins TRBV28 and TRBJ2-3; D is possibly TRBD2 (5 bases). Germline V gene data show CDR1 as MDHEN and CDR2 as SYDVKM. The V and J ends lost 6 bases and 2 bases respectively, with 15 bases between them. This CDR3 comprises 15 residues. Here the CDR3 DNA reads TGTGCCAGCAGGGGTAGTGGACTGATCACAGATACGCAGTATTTT. It specifies CASRGSGLITDTQYF.

This clone was seen only once. The rearrangement uses TRBV6-5 and TRBJ2-7; D not certain. With 2 bases removed from V and 5 bases from J, the gap between germline ends came to 16 bases. From germline, CDR1 is MNHEY and CDR2 SVGAGI. The CDR3 has 15 amino acids. CDR3 sequence reads: CASSYGQARANEQYF. The CDR3 nucleotides are TGTGCCAGCAGTTACGGGCAAGCAAGAGCAAACGAGCAGTACTTC.

The chain uses TRBV9 and TRBJ2-1, with 7 bases lining up with TRBD2. Trimming cost V 0 bases and J 7 bases; bases outside gene matches: 7. Germline lookup yields CDR1 SGDLS and CDR2 YYNGEE. This CDR3 is built from 15 residues. The CDR3 DNA follows: TGTGCCAGCAGCGTAGTGCAGGCCGGGAGGAATGAGCAGTTCTTC. This encodes CASSVVQAGRNEQFF.